These 29 T cell receptor beta chains came from one sample sequenced in a study of blood T cells in healthy people across ages. Primers used in a second PCR of roughly 6 to 11 cycles were a sample-barcoded 5' primer and a J-beta primer mix. From the 5' RACE reads, TCRdb called clonotypes with MiXCR, one entry per CDR3 protein. Of about 1.8 million distinct CDR3 sequences listed, roughly 50% are singletons. Sequenced sample: blood. These receptor sequences come from a woman aged 40-49 years in good health.

This chain joins TRBV28 and TRBJ2-7; D possibly corresponds to TRBD2 (5 bases). Trimming took 4 bases from V and 6 from J, leaving 22 bases between them. The CDR3 is 16 amino acids. Germline V gene data show CDR1 as MDHEN and CDR2 as SYDVKM. The CDR3 sequence: CASSSLTRSYSCEQYF. In DNA form, the CDR3 reads TGTGCCAGCAGTTCCCTTACTAGGTCCTACTCATGCGAGCAGTACTTC.

The chain recombines TRBV5-1 with TRBJ2-3; no firm D call. There are 16 residues in the CDR3. Germline V lookup: CDR1 SGHRS, CDR2 YFSETQ. The V and J ends lost 2 bases and 1 base respectively, with 14 bases between them. The chain's CDR3 is CASSFAGRGGTDTQYF. The CDR3 bases are TGCGCCAGCAGCTTCGCAGGACGTGGGGGCACAGATACGCAGTATTTT.

This clonotype showed up just a few times. The J gene is TRBJ2-5, the V gene TRBV15; 7 nucleotides align to TRBD2. With 6 bases clipped from V and 5 bases from J, the junction kept 6 bases outside the gene matches. Per germline, CDR1 LNHNV and CDR2 YYDKDF (reference sequence). This CDR3 region has 13 residues. This chain's CDR3 is CATRTTSVETQYF. Written as DNA, the CDR3 is TGTGCCACCAGGACTACTAGCGTGGAGACCCAGTACTTC.

V is TRBV29-1 and J is TRBJ2-1; 9 nucleotides line up with TRBD1. The J call may be incorrect, as the DNA end agrees better with TRBJ2-7. The V gene's germline CDR1 is SQVTM and CDR2 ANQGSEA. The CDR3 is 19 residues long. CDR3 protein: CSVEGHRSEGTGLYNEQYF. The CDR3, as DNA: TGCAGCGTTGAGGGGCACCGATCAGAAGGGACAGGGCTTTACAATGAGCAGTACTTC.

The rearrangement joins TRBV27 to TRBJ2-3, with D uncertain. The CDR3 runs to 15 residues. V gave up 2 bases and J gave up 5 bases, with 14 bases separating them. Germline-derived CDR1 and CDR2 are MNHEY and SMNVEV (reference sequence). The CDR3 DNA reads TGTGCCAGCAGTTTAGCGTTCACGGGTCAAGATACGCAGTATTTT. This sequence encodes CASSLAFTGQDTQYF.

The chain couples TRBV3-1 to TRBJ2-6; D unclear. Germline loops: CDR1 LGHDT, CDR2 YNNKEL (reference sequence). There are 18 residues in the CDR3. Trimming removed 0 bases from V and 0 bases from J, with 12 bases in between. The CDR3 DNA follows: TGTGCCAGCAGCCAAGATCGTGGGGTCTTCTCTGGGGCCAACGTCCTGACTTTC. Its translation is CASSQDRGVFSGANVLTF.

The chain combines TRBV20-1 with TRBJ1-6; D perhaps matches TRBD1 (5 bases). V was pared by 6 bases and J by 10 bases, with 22 bases between. Germline V CDR1 and CDR2: DFQATT, SNEGSKA (reference sequence). The CDR3 is 15 amino acids. The CDR3 coding sequence is TGCAGTGCGAAGAAGCGGGAGGGGCTAGCCTCACCCCTCCACTTT. It codes for CSAKKREGLASPLHF.

The CDR3 loop is CSATGTLPEAFF. The CDR3 nucleotides are TGCAGTGCCACCGGGACTCTCCCTGAAGCTTTCTTT. The chain combines TRBV20-1 with TRBJ1-1, with D tentatively TRBD1 (5 bases). V was trimmed by 6 bases and J by 6 bases, leaving 14 bases between them. CDR3 length equals 12 residues. CDR1 and CDR2 (germline): DFQATT, SNEGSKA (reference sequence).

A few counts support this clonotype. The chain combines TRBV4-2 with TRBJ2-3; D call uncertain. The CDR3 has 15 residues. Per germline, CDR1 LGHNA and CDR2 YNFKEQ. The ends were cut back, 4 bases at V and 0 bases at J, with 11 bases in the middle. In DNA, the CDR3 is TGTGCCAGCAGCCGATTGGCACAGAGCACAGATACGCAGTATTTT. It is translated as CASSRLAQSTDTQYF.

This clonotype turned up a few times. The V call is TRBV28, the J call TRBJ2-7; TRBD2 is a possible D gene (5 bases). V was trimmed by 1 base and J by 3 bases, leaving 13 bases between them. CDR1 is MDHEN and CDR2 is SYDVKM in the germline V gene. This CDR3 is built from 15 residues. The CDR3 spells CASSLSGPGNYEQYF. Here the CDR3 DNA reads TGTGCCAGCAGTTTATCTGGACCGGGGAACTACGAGCAGTACTTC.

V is TRBV11-2 and J is TRBJ1-2; D not resolved. The CDR3 length is 16 residues. V dropped 5 bases and J dropped 4 bases, with 20 bases sitting between them. The germline V gene has CDR1 SGHAT and CDR2 FQNNGV. CDR3: CASSPMESRAGYGYTF. CDR3 nucleotides: TGTGCCAGCAGCCCCATGGAATCGAGGGCGGGCTATGGCTACACCTTC.

In its sample, this clonotype was seen a few times. The chain combines TRBV28 with TRBJ2-6, with D unresolved. V lost 8 bases to trimming and J lost 2 bases, with 13 bases between them. This CDR3 region has 15 residues. CDR1 and CDR2 from the germline V gene are MDHEN and SYDVKM. CDR3 in DNA: TGTGCCAGCGACTCGACGCTTCCTGGGGCCAACGTCCTGACTTTC. Its translation: CASDSTLPGANVLTF.

This clonotype was counted only a few times. The chain is built from TRBV5-1 and TRBJ2-7, with 7 bases that match TRBD2. The CDR3 spans 16 residues. Germline V gene lookup returns CDR1 SGHRS and CDR2 YFSETQ. V was pared by 3 bases and J by 2 bases, with 11 bases of the junction left unmatched. The CDR3 bases are TGCGCCAGCAGCTCCCTTTGGGGGGGAACAGCCTACGAGCAGTACTTC. It yields the protein CASSSLWGGTAYEQYF.

The chain employs TRBV21-1 and TRBJ1-1. TRBV21-1 is an annotated pseudogene. This CDR3 spans 15 amino acids. In DNA, the CDR3 is TGTGCCAGCAGCAAAGAAAGACATATGAACACTGAAGCTTTCTTT. This translates into CASSKERHMNTEAFF.

This clonotype was detected only a few times. V gene TRBV24-1 combines with J gene TRBJ2-1, with TRBD2 identical over 10 bases. The ends lost 3 bases at V and 0 bases at J; junction bases unmatched: 4. CDR3 length: 17 residues. Germline V gene data show CDR1 as KGHDR and CDR2 as SFDVKD. This CDR3 reads CATSDPGLADSYNEQFF. DNA of the CDR3: TGTGCCACCAGTGATCCAGGACTAGCGGACTCCTACAATGAGCAGTTCTTC.

The table lists this clonotype with a few counts. The chain joins TRBV6-6 to TRBJ1-2; weak D call: TRBD1 (5 bases). The CDR3 has 14 amino acids. The V end was cut by 7 bases, the J end by 4 bases, with 16 bases between. The germline V gene encodes CDR1 MNHNY and CDR2 SVGAGI (reference sequence). CDR3 bases: TGTGCCAGCAATGCCTTAACGGGGGGCTATGGCTACACCTTC. It is translated as CASNALTGGYGYTF.

The V and J genes are TRBV20-1 and TRBJ2-3; either TRBD1 or TRBD2 may fit D (5 bases each). The V end was cut by 5 bases, the J end by 2 bases, with 14 bases between. The CDR3 covers 14 residues. The V gene's germline CDR1 is DFQATT and CDR2 SNEGSKA (reference sequence). The CDR3: CSAPRTLDTDTQYF. CDR3 DNA: TGCAGTGCTCCAAGGACACTAGACACAGATACGCAGTATTTT.

About this clonotype: With a much larger clone just one base away, this may be a read error. This chain joins TRBV13 and TRBJ1-2, with 12 positions matching TRBD1. With 11 bases clipped from V and 5 bases from J, the junction kept 18 bases outside the gene matches. The CDR3 has 17 residues. Per the germline V gene, CDR1 is PRHDT and CDR2 is FYEKMQ (reference sequence). This chain's CDR3 is CAGTPGQGAPIGYGYTF. The CDR3 DNA reads as TGTGCCGGCACCCCGGGACAGGGGGCTCCTATAGGGTATGGCTACACCTTC.

The rearrangement uses TRBV27 and TRBJ1-1, with TRBD1 matching over 9 bases. V gave up 4 bases and J gave up 8 bases; unmatched junction bases: 8. CDR1 and CDR2 (germline): MNHEY, SMNVEV (reference sequence). This CDR3 is 14 amino acids long. CDR3 sequence (DNA): TGTGCCAGCAGTTCCCCCGGGACAGGGTCCGAAGCTTTCTTT. Residues: CASSSPGTGSEAFF.

The CDR3: CASSLRRFRTEQYF. The DNA of the CDR3 is TGTGCCAGCAGCTTGCGTCGGTTTAGAACAGAGCAGTACTTC. The chain uses TRBV7-8 and TRBJ2-7; D is unclear. Germline CDR1 is SGHVS and CDR2 is FQNEAQ. This CDR3 spans 14 amino acids. V dropped 3 bases and J dropped 7 bases, with 16 bases sitting between them.

The CDR3 nucleotides are TGTGCCAGCGGCCGGGACAGGGCGAGCGAGCAGTACTTC. Translated: CASGRDRASEQYF. This chain connects TRBV7-6 to TRBJ2-5; 9 bases fit TRBD1. Judging by the DNA end, TRBJ2-7 fits better; the J call may be wrong. The CDR3 totals 13 residues. In germline, CDR1 is SGHVS, CDR2 FNYEAQ.

The CDR3 DNA reads as TGTGCCAGCAGTGGCCGGGACAGAAAGAACACTGAAGCTTTCTTT. This translates into CASSGRDRKNTEAFF. This rearrangement joins TRBV25-1 to TRBJ1-1, with 7 nucleotides matching TRBD1. There are 15 residues in the CDR3. Germline loops: CDR1 MGHDK, CDR2 SYGVNS. Trimming removed 4 bases from V and 1 base from J; junction bases left unmatched: 6.

The V and J genes are TRBV11-2 and TRBJ2-7; TRBD2 agrees at 14 bases. V dropped 6 bases and J dropped 6; count of bases not matched to a gene: 7. Germline V gene data show CDR1 as SGHAT and CDR2 as FQNNGV. This CDR3 is built from 15 residues. The CDR3: CASSRLAGGLFEQYF. The CDR3 DNA is TGTGCCAGCAGTCGACTAGCGGGGGGGCTCTTCGAGCAGTACTTC.

The genes are TRBV7-2 and TRBJ2-1, with D tentatively TRBD2 (6 bases). The CDR3 totals 14 residues. Germline CDR1 SGHTA, CDR2 FQGNSA. Trimming shortened V by 3 bases and J by 6 bases, and 12 bases separated the two germline ends. The CDR3 is CASSFIGGTNEQFF. For the CDR3, the DNA is TGTGCCAGCAGCTTCATCGGCGGGACCAATGAGCAGTTCTTC. Based on the CDR3 plus reference TRBV7-2 and TRBJ2-1, the full variable domain is GAGVSQSPSNKVTEKGKDVELRCDPISGHTALYWYRQSLGQGLEFLIYFQGNSAPDKSGLPSDRFSAERTGGSVSTLTIQRTQQEDSAVYLCASSFIGGTNEQFFGPGTRLTVL.

The chain employs TRBV6-6 and TRBJ2-1, with TRBD2 matching over 11 bases. J lost 7 bases, V lost 2 bases, and 4 bases had no gene match. The CDR3 runs to 15 residues. Germline CDR1 MNHNY, CDR2 SVGAGI (reference sequence). CDR3 loop: CASSYTVAGGNEQFF. The DNA for the CDR3 is TGTGCCAGCAGTTACACGGTAGCGGGGGGGAATGAGCAGTTCTTC.

The genes are TRBV4-1 and TRBJ2-5; D gene ambiguous. The J call is doubtful: the DNA matches TRBJ2-7 better. Germline CDR1 is MGHRA and CDR2 is YSYEKL. The CDR3 totals 14 residues. The CDR3 reads CASSQDHNWSEQYF. The CDR3 region has the DNA TGCGCCAGCAGCCAAGATCATAATTGGAGCGAGCAGTACTTC.

The V gene is TRBV7-2, the J gene TRBJ2-3, with a weak D call TRBD2 (7 bases). Trimming shortened V by 5 bases and J by 6 bases, and 24 bases separated the two germline ends. The CDR3 contains 17 residues. The germline gives CDR1 SGHTA, CDR2 FQGNSA. CDR3 sequence reads: CASSPLWRGLSGDTQYF. The CDR3 bases are TGTGCCAGCAGCCCTCTCTGGCGGGGGCTCTCTGGTGATACGCAGTATTTT.

Of note for this clonotype: Its ends do not fully match the called genes, so a read error is possible. The chain links TRBV7-6 to TRBJ1-5, with a tentative D call TRBD1 (5 bases). The CDR3 sequence is 16 residues long. The V gene's germline CDR1 is SGHVS and CDR2 FNYEAQ. This CDR3 is CASSPLGGVGKQPQHF. In DNA, the CDR3 is TGTGCCAGCAGCCCGCTTGGGGGAGTCGGCAAGCAGCCCCAGCATTTT.

The CDR3 is CASSPSAPPGNGYTF. CDR3 in DNA: TGTGCCAGCAGCCCCTCAGCGCCACCCGGGAATGGCTACACCTTC. V is TRBV7-2 and J is TRBJ1-2; D is ambiguous. V was shortened by 5 bases and J by 6 bases, with 19 bases between the two germline ends. The CDR3 is 15 amino acids. CDR1 is SGHTA, CDR2 FQGNSA, per germline.